This TCR beta chain was profiled in a study of T cell repertoires in cytomegalovirus infection. Across the whole study: Indications came from public TCR beta signatures; they pointed to CMV infection and to a matching HLA type.

In its sample, this clonotype was seen a few times. Antigen: not known. The germline CDR1 and CDR2 sequences are MNHNS and SASEGT. This CDR3 spans 15 amino acids. The V end lost 5 bases, the J end lost 0 bases, and 14 bases lay between the germline ends. TCRdb passed the reads through MiXCR, listing each CDR3 protein once. The sample consists of some 440,000 distinct CDR3 sequences, approximately 32% of them appearing once. Study-level points and caveats: Pooled public TCR beta family frequency picked out CMV carriers with the relevant HLA. Ex vivo responses were dominated by HLA-C-restricted CMV-specific TCR beta clonotypes.

V usage is TRBV6-1 and J usage is TRBJ2-7, with a possible D match to TRBD2 (5 bases). This TCR was sampled from a human donor in good health (CMV status not recorded). Some clones in this sample may be carry-over from other donors' samples. Sequencing was done on a sample of PBMCs. The CDR3 DNA follows: TGTGCCAGCAGTAGAGGGAAGGGCCTCTCCTACGAGCAGTACTTC. Residues: CASSRGKGLSYEQYF.